This TCR beta chain was captured in a study of blood T cell repertoires in COVID-19 (dated by TCRdb to about 2020). For context, the study as a whole: Samples from collaborators originated in the United States, Italy and Spain and spanned both the acute and convalescent phases of COVID-19. The material from the prospective study consisted of cDNA or gDNA derived from T cells, B-cell-depleted T cells, or PBMCs. The dataset comprised deeply sampled blood TCRbeta repertoires from subjects exposed to, actively infected with, or recovered from COVID-19. A freely available public database, intended as a resource for researchers studying the immune response to SARS-CoV-2, is where the repertoires were released. Samples came from the ongoing ImmuneRACE study (first 160 participants) plus 1,254 subjects from 6 global collaborators. Nearly every sample came with metadata listing a de-identified subject ID, COVID-19 status, age in years and sex. Where available, HLA class I and class II types were obtained from metadata supplied by the sample provider rather than from assay-based typing. The investigation overall reported the following: The quantity of clinical and demographic metadata differed by source and by participant and was supplied without curation.

Comments on this clone: No antigen is known for it. No base-level quality is on record; no much larger clone is a single base apart.

Collaborating institutions collected whole blood in K2EDTA tubes following their own protocols. Collaborator samples were shipped for TCRbeta analysis as frozen whole blood, isolated PBMCs, or DNA extracted from either sample type. At the junction V is shortened by 5 bases and J by 3 bases, with 19 bases in between. The germline V gene (reference sequence) specifies SEHNR as CDR1 and FQNEAQ as CDR2. The CDR3, from cysteine to phenylalanine, totals 16 residues. This entry keeps only the CDR3 DNA: 48 bases, framed from base 1. The immunoSEQ Assay, a bias-controlled multiplex PCR, was used to amplify TCRbeta CDR3 regions from genomic DNA. Concerning the study's data processing: The number of nucleated cells in each sample was estimated from the amplification of reference gene primers within the assay. To quantify the absolute abundance of each unique TCRbeta CDR3 rearrangement, sequence reads were collapsed and filtered. Productive Simpson clonality was computed per sample as the square root of Simpson's diversity index over productive rearrangements. Here the immuneACCESS table is served through TCRdb, limited to in-frame sequences with V and J called. Missing clones are a known gap in these copies; in checked studies unresolved V genes cover under half, and the rest lacks a known reason. The DNA gave D and trimming, while V, J and clone size come from that table. The sample table records about 120,000 clones; around nine tenths of these occur just once. The ten largest clones capture more than 2% of the sample.

The sequencing sample was made of peripheral blood. The source is a woman in her forties or fifties with acute or convalescent COVID-19. The V gene is TRBV7-9 and the J gene is TRBJ1-2; no D gene is confidently identified. This receptor carries the CDR3 CASSPTPPGFDYGYTF. The DNA sequence follows: TGTGCCAGCAGCCCCACCCCGCCGGGTTTCGACTATGGCTACACCTTC.